These T cell receptor beta chains were read from a single sample in a study of CD8 T cells in Susac syndrome. TCRdb re-derived calls from the immunoSEQ multiplex PCR reads in MiXCR, one entry per CDR3 protein. Of about 190,000 distinct CDR3 sequences in the sample, more than 85% were seen once. Sample: CD8+ T cells from PBMCs. The receptors were sampled from a human donor with Susac syndrome. Each CDR3 is given with its conserved first and last residue. A D gene is named only where the DNA matches it firmly.

cdr3_length j_call v_call d_call cdr3_aa
15 TRBJ1-5 TRBV6-6 TRBD1 CASSYGQGQNQPQHF
13 TRBJ2-1 TRBV4-2 . CASSQTQVTEQFF
13 TRBJ1-4 TRBV9 . CASSGGVDEKLFF
12 TRBJ2-1 TRBV5-1 . CASREMLDEQFF
13 TRBJ1-1 TRBV28 . CASSFLDNTEAFF
13 TRBJ2-3 TRBV9 . CASSVTPTDTQYF
13 TRBJ2-1 TRBV4-1 . CASSQEGAPEQFF
15 TRBJ2-3 TRBV7-9 . CASSLRQRGTDTQYF
13 TRBJ1-2 TRBV7-6 . CASSLYSNYGYTF
14 TRBJ2-5 TRBV2 TRBD2 CASRDLAGRETQYF
15 TRBJ2-5 TRBV5-5 TRBD1 CASSLATGIRETQYF
14 TRBJ2-5 TRBV6-6 . CASSGVADQETQYF
13 TRBJ1-3 TRBV9 . CASSGSSGNTIYF
15 TRBJ2-1 TRBV30 . CAWSIEGVSYNEQFF
14 TRBJ2-7 TRBV7-2 . CASSFAGGPYEQYF
12 TRBJ2-5 TRBV20-1 . CSARVNQETQYF
14 TRBJ2-1 TRBV10-3 TRBD2 CAIHSGASYNEQFF
12 TRBJ1-1 TRBV2 . CASTSGTGPAFF
15 TRBJ1-1 TRBV5-1 . CASSLAFLGATEAFF
16 TRBJ2-7 TRBV3-1 TRBD2 CASSLTHSGGSYEQYF
14 TRBJ2-5 TRBV12-3/TRBV12-4 . CASSLEGGPGTQYF
14 TRBJ2-7 TRBV9 . CASSPGDFHYEQYF
14 TRBJ2-1 TRBV30 TRBD1 CAWGQGSSYNEQFF
14 TRBJ2-3 TRBV2 . CASSVPTSTDTQYF
16 TRBJ2-7 TRBV13 . CASSLFVPPTVYEQYF
16 TRBJ2-1 TRBV7-9 TRBD2 CASSPPTSAYHNEQFF
15 TRBJ1-1 TRBV12-3/TRBV12-4 . CASMQGAITSTEAFF
14 TRBJ1-2 TRBV4-1 . CASSQEWVLGGYTF
16 TRBJ1-2 TRBV7-8 . CASSLGVGEISYGYTF
15 TRBJ1-5 TRBV7-8 . CASSLVGYSNQPQHF
14 TRBJ1-1 TRBV30 TRBD1 CAWSAGQGASEAFF
18 TRBJ2-1 TRBV7-8 . CASSKNRGGNRHYNEQFF
13 TRBJ1-1 TRBV7-9 . CASSQGFNTEAFF
12 TRBJ2-7 TRBV29-1 . CSVDEGSYEQYF
16 TRBJ2-7 TRBV12-3/TRBV12-4 TRBD1 CASSPSGQGMTYEQYF
12 TRBJ2-1 TRBV27 . CATKKSYNEQFF
13 TRBJ1-1 TRBV3-1 . CASSAGQNTEAFF
15 TRBJ2-4 TRBV4-1 TRBD1 CASSQYTGGGNIQYF
14 TRBJ2-3 TRBV9 TRBD2 CASSPRTRTDTQYF
15 TRBJ2-2 TRBV7-8 TRBD1 CASSPWTGGSGELFF